What follows are 17 T cell receptor beta chains derived from one specimen sequenced in a study of T cell changes during pregnancy in multiple sclerosis. Clones were read by immunoSEQ multiplex PCR, and TCRdb kept only the in-frame ones, dropping some. The table shows around 40,000 clones, with 90% occurring only once. The specimen comprised CD4+ T cells from peripheral blood mononuclear cells, sampled in the first trimester of pregnancy. These receptors came from a female donor in good health, enrolled as a control in a pregnancy study.

The gene calls are TRBV5-1 and TRBJ2-7; D perhaps matches TRBD2 (5 bases). V lost 4 bases, J lost 0 bases, and 20 bases lay in between. There are 17 residues in the CDR3. Germline assignment: CDR1 SGHRS and CDR2 YFSETQ. The CDR3 protein is CASSLKTGGEPSYEQYF. CDR3 in DNA: TGCGCCAGCAGCCTCAAAACGGGTGGGGAGCCCTCCTACGAGCAGTACTTC.

The CDR3 DNA is TGTGCCAGCAGTAATCGACTAGCGGGCATTCCTTCCTACGAGCAGTACTTC. Encoded protein: CASSNRLAGIPSYEQYF. This rearrangement joins TRBV28 to TRBJ2-7; 10 bases map to TRBD2. The CDR3 totals 17 residues. Trimming took 5 bases from V and 1 from J; bases not matched to a gene: 11. Germline V lookup: CDR1 MDHEN, CDR2 SYDVKM. The variable domain in full, with the rest retrieved from reference TRBV28 and TRBJ2-7, is DVKVTQSSRYLVKRTGEKVFLECVQDMDHENMFWYRQDPGLGLRLIYFSYDVKMKEKGDIPEGYSVSREKKERFSLILESASTNQTSMYLCASSNRLAGIPSYEQYFGPGTRLTVT.

The rearrangement joins TRBV7-6 to TRBJ2-7, with 12 bases aligning to TRBD2. Germline lookup yields CDR1 SGHVS and CDR2 FNYEAQ. This CDR3 comprises 18 residues. V lost 4 bases and J lost 3; bases outside the gene matches: 13. The CDR3 is CASSSTIGLAGNLYEQYF. The CDR3 DNA reads TGTGCCAGCAGCTCCACTATAGGACTAGCGGGGAACCTCTACGAGCAGTACTTC.

The CDR3 coding sequence is TGTGCCAGCAGTGTAGGACAGGCGATCAACACTGAAGCTTTCTTT. Its translation is CASSVGQAINTEAFF. The rearrangement joins TRBV25-1 to TRBJ1-1; 7 bases map to TRBD1. The CDR3 is 15 amino acids. Germline V lookup: CDR1 MGHDK, CDR2 SYGVNS. With 4 bases clipped from V and 2 bases from J, the junction kept 7 bases outside the gene matches.

CDR3 nucleotides: TGTGCCAGCTCACCGGATAGGGGCATGAACACTGAAGCTTTCTTT. Encoded protein: CASSPDRGMNTEAFF. The V call is TRBV18, the J call TRBJ1-1, with D perhaps matching TRBD1 (5 bases). V shed 3 bases and J shed 0 bases, with 11 bases lying between them. Germline CDR1 is KGHSH and CDR2 is LQKENI. CDR3 size: 15 residues.

This clone was seen a handful of times. This chain uses TRBV7-2 with TRBJ1-2; tentative D call: TRBD1 (5 bases). The germline V and J ends were trimmed by 5 bases and 4 bases, with 11 bases remaining between them. The CDR3 contains 13 residues. Germline CDR1 SGHTA, CDR2 FQGNSA. CDR3 coding DNA: TGTGCCAGCAGCAAAGGGGCGCTCTATGGCTACACCTTC. As protein: CASSKGALYGYTF.

The V gene is TRBV7-8, the J gene TRBJ1-4; weak D call: TRBD1 (6 bases). V shed 2 bases and J shed 8 bases, with 18 bases lying between them. CDR1 and CDR2 (germline): SGHVS, FQNEAQ. The length of the CDR3 is 16 residues. CDR3 amino acids: CASSLLAQGGEEKLFF. The CDR3 nucleotides read TGTGCCAGCAGCTTATTGGCACAGGGTGGGGAGGAAAAACTGTTTTTT. The full variable domain, in which reference TRBV7-8 and TRBJ1-4 provide the parts outside the CDR3, is GAGVSQSPRYKVAKRGQDVALRCDPISGHVSLFWYQQALGQGPEFLTYFQNEAQLDKSGLPSDRFFAERPEGSVSTLKIQRTQQEDSAVYLCASSLLAQGGEEKLFFGSGTQLSVL.

The V call is TRBV19, the J call TRBJ2-1; 7 bases match TRBD2. This CDR3 has 16 residues. CDR1 is LNHDA and CDR2 is SQIVND in the germline V gene (reference sequence). V lost 0 bases and J lost 10; bases outside the gene matches: 12. The CDR3 loop is CASSIEGGGKFYEQFF. The CDR3 coding sequence is TGTGCCAGTAGTATAGAAGGCGGGGGTAAATTCTACGAGCAGTTCTTC.

The chain recombines TRBV5-6 with TRBJ2-3; TRBD1 matches at 8 bases. Germline-derived CDR1 and CDR2 are SGHDT and YYEEEE. The V gene end was trimmed by 4 bases and the J gene end by 2 bases; junction bases not matched to a gene: 6. The CDR3 totals 15 residues. This CDR3 is CASSAGTGDTDTQYF. As DNA, the CDR3 is TGTGCCAGCAGCGCCGGGACAGGAGACACAGATACGCAGTATTTT.

The count of this clone is one. The rearrangement joins TRBV18 to TRBJ2-5, with D hard to call. Deletions cut 3 bases from V and 2 bases from J, with 4 bases between. This CDR3 region has 12 residues. Germline V gene lookup returns CDR1 KGHSH and CDR2 LQKENI. CDR3 nucleotides: TGTGCCAGCTCACCCGTTCAAGAGACCCAGTACTTC. It codes for CASSPVQETQYF.

The chain joins TRBV4-3 to TRBJ2-7, with 7 bases that match TRBD2. The V gene end was trimmed by 3 bases and the J gene end by 6 bases; junction bases not matched to a gene: 8. Germline V gene data show CDR1 as LGHNA and CDR2 as YSLEER. The CDR3 is made up of 14 amino acids. The CDR3 coding sequence is TGCGCCAGCAGCCATGGGGGAGGGTTGGGCGAGCAGTACTTC. Its protein product is CASSHGGGLGEQYF.

CDR3 residues: CASSGQGFVSPLHF. The DNA of the CDR3 is TGTGCCAGCAGCGGACAGGGGTTTGTTTCACCCCTCCACTTT. V and J are TRBV14 and TRBJ1-6, with 9 bases identical to TRBD1. The CDR3 has 14 amino acids. J was trimmed by 9 bases and V by 5 bases; bases with no gene match: 5. The germline CDR1 and CDR2 sequences are SGHDN and FVKESK.

V is TRBV7-6 and J is TRBJ1-2; the match to TRBD1 covers 10 bases. CDR1 is SGHVS, CDR2 FNYEAQ, per germline. The CDR3 totals 15 residues. J lost 7 bases, V lost 2 bases, and 7 bases had no gene match. The CDR3 is CASSLSDRGEGGYTF. In nucleotides, the CDR3 is TGTGCCAGCAGCTTATCGGACAGGGGGGAAGGTGGCTACACCTTC.

This clone was detected once. The chain joins TRBV9 to TRBJ1-2; tentative D call: TRBD1 (5 bases). Deletions cut 0 bases from V and 4 bases from J, with 7 bases between. CDR3 length equals 13 residues. From germline, CDR1 is SGDLS and CDR2 YYNGEE. CDR3 sequence (DNA): TGTGCCAGCAGCGTAGAGGGGTTCTATGGCTACACCTTC. Its translation is CASSVEGFYGYTF.

This clone occurred a few times. The V and J genes are TRBV18 and TRBJ1-1; D possibly corresponds to TRBD1 (5 bases). The CDR3 is made up of 12 amino acids. V was pared by 3 bases and J by 6 bases, with 8 bases between. Germline V gives CDR1 KGHSH, CDR2 LQKENI. CDR3 in DNA: TGTGCCAGCTCACCGGGGGGAGCTGAAGCTTTCTTT. It specifies CASSPGGAEAFF.

V is TRBV7-2 and J is TRBJ2-3; no clear D. The CDR3 spans 12 residues. Deletions cut 10 bases from V and 6 bases from J, with 14 bases between. Germline lookup yields CDR1 SGHTA and CDR2 FQGNSA. For the CDR3, the DNA is TGTGCCACCCGTCTCGAGGCGGATACGCAGTATTTT. Protein sequence: CATRLEADTQYF.

This clone was detected a few times. The V call is TRBV14, the J call TRBJ1-1; TRBD1 matches 9 bases. The CDR3 sequence is 16 residues long. J lost 9 bases, V lost 1 base, and 12 bases had no gene match. Germline CDR1 SGHDN, CDR2 FVKESK. The DNA of the CDR3 is TGTGCCAGCAGCCAAGTACTCTACCCGGGACAGGGAAAAGCTTTCTTT. The encoded protein is CASSQVLYPGQGKAFF.